This entry features one T cell receptor (beta chain) sequence. The CDR3 is 14 residues long. The data belong to a study of blood T cell repertoires in COVID-19. Study-level information: COVID-19 samples, acute and convalescent, were from the United States, Italy and Spain. T cells, B-cell-depleted T cells, or PBMCs provided the cDNA or gDNA that served as material.

Per the original data handling: It was from reference gene primer amplification that nucleated cell counts were estimated. The protocol was immunoSEQ multiplex PCR, while the TCRdb copy is restricted to in-frame clones and leaves out a portion. That table gives V, J and clone size, and the DNA gave D and trimming. The sample has over 120,000 clones; roughly 83% are singletons. The TCR comes from a woman of 80 years or more with acute or convalescent COVID-19. The chain joins TRBV21-1 to TRBJ2-7; whether TRBD1, the table's D call, matches the DNA was not checked. TRBV21-1 is a pseudogene segment. Sequencing input: peripheral blood. As DNA, the CDR3 is TGTGCCAGCAGCAAAGGCACAGGGAATAACGAGCAGTACTTC. It translates to CASSKGTGNNEQYF.